This T cell receptor (beta chain) was identified during a study of blood T cell repertoires in COVID-19 (dated by TCRdb to the early 2020s). Context from the whole study: Samples covering the acute and convalescent phases of COVID-19 were provided by collaborators in the United States, Italy and Spain. Where available, HLA class I and class II types were obtained from metadata supplied by the sample provider rather than from assay-based typing. Deeply sampled blood TCRbeta repertoires from subjects exposed to, actively infected with, or recovered from COVID-19 were included in the dataset. The repertoires were released in a freely available public database meant as a resource for research on the immune response to SARS-CoV-2. The material from the prospective study consisted of cDNA or gDNA derived from T cells, B-cell-depleted T cells, or PBMCs. The samples were drawn from two sources: the first 160 participants of the ongoing ImmuneRACE study, and about 1,300 subjects contributed by 6 global collaborators. A de-identified subject ID, COVID-19 status, age in years and sex were almost always included in the sample metadata. Study-level results and caveats: How much clinical and demographic metadata was included differed by source and by participant, and the metadata was provided uncurated.

The immunoSEQ Assay, a bias-controlled multiplex PCR, was used to amplify TCRbeta CDR3 regions from genomic DNA. The study's own analysis went as follows. The number of nucleated cells in each sample was estimated by amplification of reference gene primers within the assay. To quantify the absolute abundance of each unique TCRbeta CDR3 rearrangement, sequence reads were collapsed and filtered. Productive Simpson clonality was computed per sample as the square root of Simpson's diversity index over productive rearrangements. TCRdb carries this immuneACCESS record with in-frame sequences only. Its versions omit some clonotypes, under half of them owing to an unresolved V gene in the studies checked, with the rest unexplained. The D gene and trimming were derived from the DNA, and the V and J assignments and clone size from that table. In all, the sample holds about 300,000 clones, and less than 85% of those were seen once. The ten largest make up over 1.3% of the sample.

The CDR3 has 15 amino acids, counting the end cysteine and phenylalanine. The retained sequence is limited to the CDR3, 45 bases, with the frame set at the first base. Via the germline V gene (reference sequence), CDR1 is GTSNPN and CDR2 SVGIG. Trimming accounts for 0 bases at V and 7 bases at J, while the number of junction bases matched to no gene is 9. In Seattle, one collaborating source enrolled patients while the infection was active and tracked those patients longitudinally over the course of disease. Collaborating institutions collected whole blood in K2EDTA tubes following their own protocols. Collaborator samples were shipped for TCRbeta analysis as frozen whole blood, isolated PBMCs, or DNA extracted from either sample type. Comment on this clone: Its antigen is still unknown. Base qualities are not recorded, but no much larger clone differs from it by a single base.

The sample was peripheral blood. This chain is built from TRBV30 and TRBJ2-7; a stretch of 10 junction bases matches TRBD2. This sequence originates from a human donor with COVID-19, enrolled during active disease. The donor label of this sample is uncertain. The nucleotide sequence is TGTGCCTGGAGTGTAATAGCGGGAGGATCGAGGGAGCAGTACTTC. Translated, it gives CAWSVIAGGSREQYF.